These 13 T cell receptor beta chains were all obtained from the same sample, sequenced in a study of T cells in Graves' hyperthyroidism and ophthalmopathy. The investigators amplified TCR beta CDR3 regions from RNA transcripts. TCR CDR3 regions were first amplified by RT-PCR with HTBI primers. TCRdb passed the multiplex PCR reads through MiXCR, listing each CDR3 protein once. The sample carries roughly 400,000 distinct CDR3 sequences, more than 12% recorded once. The source material was blood. The receptors derive from a man aged 50-60 years with Graves' ophthalmopathy.

The table lists this clonotype with many counts. The J gene is TRBJ2-5, the V gene TRBV13; TRBD1 might be the D (7 bases). The CDR3 length is 15 residues. With 2 bases removed from V and 4 bases from J, the gap between germline ends came to 14 bases. Germline V lookup: CDR1 PRHDT, CDR2 FYEKMQ (reference sequence). The CDR3 DNA is TGTGCCAGCAGCTTATCAGGGGGGAGTGGAGAGACCCAGTACTTC. Its translation is CASSLSGGSGETQYF.

This clonotype was counted at least ten times. The gene calls are TRBV2 and TRBJ2-3; perhaps TRBD2 as D (5 bases). The germline CDR1 and CDR2 sequences are SNHLY and FYNNEI. Trimming shortened V by 3 bases and J by 5 bases, and 9 bases separated the two germline ends. The CDR3 runs 13 residues. CDR3 bases: TGTGCCAGCAGTGATGGCGGAGGAGATACGCAGTATTTT. It codes for CASSDGGGDTQYF.

The chain joins TRBV5-1 to TRBJ2-6; the D is unclear. Germline V lookup: CDR1 SGHRS, CDR2 YFSETQ. This CDR3 contains 13 residues. V was clipped by 6 bases and J by 3 bases, with 7 bases between them. The CDR3 nucleotides read TGCGCCAGCAAGCCTAATGGGGCCAACGTCCTGACTTTC. As protein: CASKPNGANVLTF.

A few counts support this clonotype. The rearrangement links TRBV19 to TRBJ2-1; D is possibly TRBD1 (6 bases). The germline CDR1 and CDR2 sequences are LNHDA and SQIVND (reference sequence). This CDR3 has 17 residues. Trimming stripped 1 base from V and 9 bases from J, with 22 bases between. The DNA for the CDR3 is TGTGCCAGTAGTATAGCCCTCAACTCCGGGAAACAGGGTGAGCAGTTCTTC. It encodes CASSIALNSGKQGEQFF.

This chain uses TRBV18 with TRBJ1-5; D not certain. The germline V gene has CDR1 KGHSH and CDR2 LQKENI. The CDR3 is 13 residues long. Trimming cost V 4 bases and J 5 bases, with 9 bases left between them. Here the CDR3 DNA reads TGTGCCAGCTCACGAGGGAAGGATCAGCCCCAGCATTTT. It yields the protein CASSRGKDQPQHF. Looking up the rest from reference TRBV18 and TRBJ1-5 gives the full variable domain: NAGVMQNPRHLVRRRGQEARLRCSPMKGHSHVYWYRQLPEEGLKFMVYLQKENIIDESGMPKERFSAEFPKEGPSILRIQQVVRGDSAAYFCASSRGKDQPQHFGDGTRLSIL.

This clonotype appeared many times. The chain uses TRBV3-1 and TRBJ2-1; D may be TRBD2 (6 bases). Deletions cut 3 bases from V and 11 bases from J, with 11 bases between. CDR3 length equals 12 residues. From germline, CDR1 is LGHDT and CDR2 YNNKEL (reference sequence). The CDR3 region is CASSHGGAKQFF. The CDR3, as DNA: TGTGCCAGCAGCCACGGCGGGGCTAAGCAGTTCTTC.

Many counts were recorded for this clonotype. The V call is TRBV7-9, the J call TRBJ2-1; a weak D match, TRBD1 (5 bases). The CDR3 consists of 16 residues. Germline assignment: CDR1 SEHNR and CDR2 FQNEAQ (reference sequence). V lost 4 bases and J lost 0, with 13 bases in between. CDR3 coding DNA: TGTGCCAGCAGCTCCTACAGGACACGCTCCTACAATGAGCAGTTCTTC. Protein: CASSSYRTRSYNEQFF.

This clonotype was recorded many times. The J gene is TRBJ2-2, the V gene TRBV3-1; D ambiguous. CDR1 and CDR2 from the germline V gene are LGHDT and YNNKEL (reference sequence). This CDR3 is built from 13 residues. The V gene lost 4 bases and the J gene lost 6 bases, with 9 bases spanning the gap. CDR3 protein: CASSPWGSGELFF. Here the CDR3 DNA reads TGTGCCAGCAGCCCTTGGGGTTCCGGGGAGCTGTTTTTT.

This sequence joins TRBV29-1 and TRBJ2-2; no clear D. Trimming left V 4 bases short and J 6 bases short, with 9 bases between. The CDR3 contains 12 residues. CDR1 is SQVTM, CDR2 ANQGSEA, per germline. CDR3 sequence reads: CSVVRRPGELFF. In DNA, the CDR3 is TGCAGCGTTGTGCGGAGACCCGGGGAGCTGTTTTTT.

V gene TRBV20-1 combines with J gene TRBJ2-3; 11 nucleotides match TRBD1. Germline V gives CDR1 DFQATT, CDR2 SNEGSKA (reference sequence). V shed 5 bases and J 6 bases; nucleotides not matched to a gene: 1. The CDR3 has 12 amino acids. The DNA for the CDR3 is TGCAGTGCTGGGACAGGGGGTGATACGCAGTATTTT. This translates into CSAGTGGDTQYF.

The chain couples TRBV29-1 to TRBJ2-7; D assignment may be TRBD1 or TRBD2 (6 bases each). V was cut by 7 bases and J by 7 bases, with 23 bases left in between. The CDR3 covers 14 residues. Germline V gene data show CDR1 as SQVTM and CDR2 as ANQGSEA. The CDR3 sequence: CSGQLTRGFGEQYF. In nucleotides, the CDR3 is TGCAGCGGACAATTGACTAGGGGGTTTGGTGAGCAGTACTTC.

This clonotype has a count of ten or more. The V gene is TRBV6-1, the J gene TRBJ2-1, with D perhaps matching TRBD1 (6 bases). Trimming shortened V by 7 bases and J by 0 bases, and 16 bases separated the two germline ends. Germline V gene sequence: CDR1 MNHNS, CDR2 SASEGT. This CDR3 contains 16 residues. As DNA, the CDR3 is TGTGCCAGCACTGGGGGCGGGCCAAGCTCCTACAATGAGCAGTTCTTC. Its translation: CASTGGGPSSYNEQFF.

Many counts were recorded for this clonotype. The chain uses TRBV27 and TRBJ2-7, with 8 bases that match TRBD2. Germline CDR1 MNHEY, CDR2 SMNVEV (reference sequence). V shed 8 bases, J shed 4 bases, and the junction held 7 bases outside the gene matches. The CDR3 is made up of 13 amino acids. In nucleotides, the CDR3 is TGTGCCAGCGCCTGGCGGGAGGCATACGAGCAGTACTTC. It codes for CASAWREAYEQYF.